A selection of T cell receptor beta chains follows, all from one sample in a study of T cell repertoires in cytomegalovirus infection. TCRdb re-derived calls from the reads in MiXCR, one entry per CDR3 protein. The sample lists approximately 700,000 distinct CDR3 sequences; under 40% were seen once. The sequencing input was PBMCs. The receptors were sampled from a human donor in good health (CMV status not recorded). Some clones in this sample may be carry-over from other donors' samples. The CDR3 runs from the conserved cysteine through the conserved F or W. The order of the fields is D gene, clone size, J gene, V gene, CDR3 DNA, CDR3 protein. D genes are given only for firm matches. The listing skips clone size in some rows; elsewhere it reads once, few, many or a size class.

.,.,TRBJ2-5,TRBV13,TGTGCCAGCACCACCCGTCAGGGAGGTGCGAGGGAGACCCAGTACTTC,CASTTRQGGARETQYF
.,.,TRBJ1-1,TRBV6-6,TGTGCCAGCAGTACCCGAGGGGGGGGCGTGTTGAACACTGAAGCTTTCTTT,CASSTRGGGVLNTEAFF
.,.,TRBJ2-5,TRBV3-1,TGTGCCAGCCAAAGGGGCCTAGCCCAAGAGACCCAGTACTTC,CASQRGLAQETQYF
.,few,TRBJ1-6,TRBV7-2,TGTGCCAGCAGCTTAAACGGTGTTGCAATGGGTTCACCCCTCCACTTT,CASSLNGVAMGSPLHF
TRBD1,.,TRBJ1-4,TRBV20-1,TGCAGGGTTACAGGGGGCGGCGAAAAACTGTTTTTT,CRVTGGGEKLFF
.,many,TRBJ1-2,TRBV7-2,TGTGCCAGCAGCTTACATCAGGGGCGATCTGGCTACACCTTC,CASSLHQGRSGYTF
TRBD1,few,TRBJ1-5,TRBV20-1,TGCAGTGCTAGGAGATGGACAGGGTCGAATCAGCCCCAGCATTTT,CSARRWTGSNQPQHF
TRBD1,.,TRBJ2-1,TRBV25-1,TGTGCCAGCAGGGACAGGGGACCGTACAATGAGCAGTTCTTC,CASRDRGPYNEQFF
.,once,TRBJ2-1,TRBV7-3,TGTGCCAGCAGCTCACTAGTTAACAATGAGCAGTTCTTC,CASSSLVNNEQFF
.,.,TRBJ1-6,TRBV20-1,TGCAGTGCTAGAGATATCCAGGACAGTGGGAATTCACCCCTCCACTTT,CSARDIQDSGNSPLHF
TRBD1,.,TRBJ1-2,TRBV18,TGTGCCAGCTCAACAGGTGCAGGGGGCGAAGGCTACACCTTC,CASSTGAGGEGYTF
.,few,TRBJ2-5,TRBV28,TGTGCCAGCAGTTTGGAGCCCAGGGAAGGGGAGACCCAGTACTTC,CASSLEPREGETQYF
.,.,TRBJ1-5,TRBV2,TGTGCCAGCAGTGCGGAAGGCAGGCCCGATAATAGCAATCAGCCCCAGCATTTT,CASSAEGRPDNSNQPQHF
TRBD2,many,TRBJ2-5,TRBV11-2,TGTGCCAGCAGCACCCGGACTAGCGATCGAGAGACCCAGTACTTC,CASSTRTSDRETQYF
.,many,TRBJ2-5,TRBV7-2,TGTGCCAGCAGCTCGTCTTGGGGGCAAGAGACCCAGTACTTC,CASSSSWGQETQYF
TRBD1,.,TRBJ2-7,TRBV7-6,TGTGCCAGCAGCCCCGGCACGGGACAGGGGTCTTCTTCCTACGAGCAGTACTTC,CASSPGTGQGSSSYEQYF
.,few,TRBJ2-7,TRBV19,TGTGCCAGTAGTATAGAAGGTGACCTGGCCTACGAGCAGTACTTC,CASSIEGDLAYEQYF